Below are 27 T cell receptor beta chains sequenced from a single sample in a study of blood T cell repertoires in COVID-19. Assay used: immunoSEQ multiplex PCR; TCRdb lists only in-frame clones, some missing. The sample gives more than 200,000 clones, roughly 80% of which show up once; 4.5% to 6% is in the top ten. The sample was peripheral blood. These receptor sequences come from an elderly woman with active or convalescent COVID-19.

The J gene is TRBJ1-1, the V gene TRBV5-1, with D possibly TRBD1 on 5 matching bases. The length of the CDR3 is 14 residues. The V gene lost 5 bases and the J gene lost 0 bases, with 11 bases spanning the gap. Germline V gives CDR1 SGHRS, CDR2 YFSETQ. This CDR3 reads CASRGLIVNTEAFF. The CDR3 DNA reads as TGCGCCAGCAGGGGGCTGATCGTGAACACTGAAGCTTTCTTT.

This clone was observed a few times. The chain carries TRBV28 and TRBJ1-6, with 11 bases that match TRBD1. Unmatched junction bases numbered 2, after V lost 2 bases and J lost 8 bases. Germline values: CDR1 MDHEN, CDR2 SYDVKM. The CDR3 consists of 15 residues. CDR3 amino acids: CASSLGDRGYSPLHF. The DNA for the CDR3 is TGTGCCAGCAGTTTAGGGGACAGGGGGTATTCACCCCTCCACTTT.

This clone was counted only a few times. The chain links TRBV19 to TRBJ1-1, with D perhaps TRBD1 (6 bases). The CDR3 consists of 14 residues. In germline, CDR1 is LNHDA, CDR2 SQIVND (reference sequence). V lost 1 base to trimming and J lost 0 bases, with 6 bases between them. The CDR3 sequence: CASSIGTVNTEAFF. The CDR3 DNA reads TGTGCCAGTAGTATAGGGACAGTGAACACTGAAGCTTTCTTT.

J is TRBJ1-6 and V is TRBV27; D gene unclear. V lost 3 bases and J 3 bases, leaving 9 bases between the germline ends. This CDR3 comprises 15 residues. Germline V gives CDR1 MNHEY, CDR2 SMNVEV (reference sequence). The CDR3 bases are TGTGCCAGCAGTTTTACGGGGTACTATAATTCACCCCTCCACTTT. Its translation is CASSFTGYYNSPLHF.

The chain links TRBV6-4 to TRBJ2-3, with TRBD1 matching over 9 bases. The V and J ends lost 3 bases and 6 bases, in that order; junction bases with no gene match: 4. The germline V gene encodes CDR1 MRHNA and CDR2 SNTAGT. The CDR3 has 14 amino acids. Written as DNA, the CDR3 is TGTGCCAGCAGTGAACAGGGGGCGCTGGATACGCAGTATTTT. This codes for CASSEQGALDTQYF.

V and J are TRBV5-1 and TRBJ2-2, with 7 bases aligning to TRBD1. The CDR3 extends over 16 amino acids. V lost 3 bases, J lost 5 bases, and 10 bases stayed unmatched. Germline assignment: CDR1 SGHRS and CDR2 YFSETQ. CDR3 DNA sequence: TGCGCCAGCAGCTGGACCGGGACAGTTTCGACCGGGGAGCTGTTTTTT. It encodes CASSWTGTVSTGELFF.

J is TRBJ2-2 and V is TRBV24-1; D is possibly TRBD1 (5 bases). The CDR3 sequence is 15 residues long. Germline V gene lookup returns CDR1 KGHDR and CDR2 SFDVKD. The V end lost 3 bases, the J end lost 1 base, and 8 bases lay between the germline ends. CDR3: CATSDAGQNTGELFF. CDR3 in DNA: TGTGCCACCAGTGATGCAGGGCAGAACACCGGGGAGCTGTTTTTT.

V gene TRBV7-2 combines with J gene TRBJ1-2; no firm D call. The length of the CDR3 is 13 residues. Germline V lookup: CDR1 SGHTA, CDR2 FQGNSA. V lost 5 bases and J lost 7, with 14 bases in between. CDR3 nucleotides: TGTGCCAGCAGCCCAGCTCCCCGGGGTGGCTACACCTTC. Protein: CASSPAPRGGYTF.

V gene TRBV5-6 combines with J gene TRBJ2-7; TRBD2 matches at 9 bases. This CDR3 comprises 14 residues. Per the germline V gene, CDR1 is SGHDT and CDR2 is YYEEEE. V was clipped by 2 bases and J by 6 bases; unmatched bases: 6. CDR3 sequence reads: CASSFGGRGPEQYF. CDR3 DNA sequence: TGTGCCAGCAGCTTCGGCGGGAGGGGGCCCGAGCAGTACTTC.

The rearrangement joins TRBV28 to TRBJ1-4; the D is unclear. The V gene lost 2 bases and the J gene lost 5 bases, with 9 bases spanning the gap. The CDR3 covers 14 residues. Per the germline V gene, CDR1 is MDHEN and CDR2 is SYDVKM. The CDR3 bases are TGTGCCAGCAGTTTAAAATCCGGGAATGAAAAACTGTTTTTT. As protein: CASSLKSGNEKLFF.

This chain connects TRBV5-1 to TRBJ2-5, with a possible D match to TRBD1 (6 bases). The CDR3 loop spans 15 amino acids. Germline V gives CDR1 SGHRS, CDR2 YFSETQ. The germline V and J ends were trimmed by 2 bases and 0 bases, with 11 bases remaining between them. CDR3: CASSFLGDNQETQYF. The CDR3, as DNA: TGCGCCAGCAGCTTCTTAGGGGACAACCAAGAGACCCAGTACTTC.

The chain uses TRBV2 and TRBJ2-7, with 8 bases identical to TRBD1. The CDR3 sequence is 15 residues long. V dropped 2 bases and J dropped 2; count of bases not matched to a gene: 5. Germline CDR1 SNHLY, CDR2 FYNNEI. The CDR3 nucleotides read TGTGCCAGCAGTGAAAGGACAGGGATAACCTACGAGCAGTACTTC. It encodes CASSERTGITYEQYF.

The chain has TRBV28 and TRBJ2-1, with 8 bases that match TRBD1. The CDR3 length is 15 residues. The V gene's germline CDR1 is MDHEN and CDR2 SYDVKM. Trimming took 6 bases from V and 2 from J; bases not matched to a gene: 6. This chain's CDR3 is CASRQQGGTYNEQFF. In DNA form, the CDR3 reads TGTGCCAGCAGACAACAGGGGGGTACCTACAATGAGCAGTTCTTC.

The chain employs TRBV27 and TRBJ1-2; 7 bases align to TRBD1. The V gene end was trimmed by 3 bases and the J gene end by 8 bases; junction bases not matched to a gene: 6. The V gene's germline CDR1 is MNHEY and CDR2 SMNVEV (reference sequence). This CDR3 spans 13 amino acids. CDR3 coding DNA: TGTGCCAGCAGTTTCGGACAGGCGGGAGGCTACACCTTC. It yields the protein CASSFGQAGGYTF.

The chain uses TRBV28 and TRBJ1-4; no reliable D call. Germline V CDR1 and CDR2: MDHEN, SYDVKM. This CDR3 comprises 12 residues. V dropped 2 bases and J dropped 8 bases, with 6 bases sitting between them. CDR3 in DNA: TGTGCCAGCAGTTTAATTCGGGAAAAACTGTTTTTT. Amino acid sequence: CASSLIREKLFF.

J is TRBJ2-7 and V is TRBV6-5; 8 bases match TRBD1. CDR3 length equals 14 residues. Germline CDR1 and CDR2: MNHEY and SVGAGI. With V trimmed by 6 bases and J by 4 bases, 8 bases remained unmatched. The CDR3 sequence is CASSLRDRIYEQYF. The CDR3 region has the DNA TGTGCCAGCAGCCTCCGGGACAGGATTTACGAGCAGTACTTC.

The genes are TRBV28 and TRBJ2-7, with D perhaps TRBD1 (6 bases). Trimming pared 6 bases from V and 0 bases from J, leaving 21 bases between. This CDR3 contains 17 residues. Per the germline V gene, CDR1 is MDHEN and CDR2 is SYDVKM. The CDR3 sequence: CASRGARLTRPSYEQYF. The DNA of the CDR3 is TGTGCCAGCAGGGGGGCCCGCTTAACCCGCCCCTCCTACGAGCAGTACTTC.

The CDR3 loop is CASSLGQGGSEAFF. Here the CDR3 DNA reads TGCGCCAGCAGCCTGGGACAGGGAGGTTCTGAAGCTTTCTTT. The chain joins TRBV4-1 to TRBJ1-1; 9 bases are a match to TRBD1. The CDR3 extends over 14 amino acids. With 4 bases clipped from V and 6 bases from J, the junction kept 6 bases outside the gene matches. CDR1 is MGHRA and CDR2 is YSYEKL in the germline V gene.

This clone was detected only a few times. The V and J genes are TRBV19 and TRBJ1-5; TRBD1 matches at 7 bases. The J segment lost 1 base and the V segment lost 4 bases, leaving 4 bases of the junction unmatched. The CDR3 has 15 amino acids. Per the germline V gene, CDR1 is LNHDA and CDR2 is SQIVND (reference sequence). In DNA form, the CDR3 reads TGTGCCAGTAGTACCATGGGACAGAGCAATCAGCCCCAGCATTTT. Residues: CASSTMGQSNQPQHF. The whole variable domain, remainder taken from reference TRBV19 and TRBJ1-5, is DGGITQSPKYLFRKEGQNVTLSCEQNLNHDAMYWYRQDPGQGLRLIYYSQIVNDFQKGDIAEGYSVSREKKESFPLTVTSAQKNPTAFYLCASSTMGQSNQPQHFGDGTRLSIL.

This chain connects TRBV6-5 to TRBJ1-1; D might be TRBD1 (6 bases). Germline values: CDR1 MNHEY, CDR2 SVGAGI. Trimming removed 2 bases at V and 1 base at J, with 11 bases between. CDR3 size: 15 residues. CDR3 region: CASSYRTAGNTEAFF. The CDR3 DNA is TGTGCCAGCAGTTACCGGACAGCCGGGAACACTGAAGCTTTCTTT.

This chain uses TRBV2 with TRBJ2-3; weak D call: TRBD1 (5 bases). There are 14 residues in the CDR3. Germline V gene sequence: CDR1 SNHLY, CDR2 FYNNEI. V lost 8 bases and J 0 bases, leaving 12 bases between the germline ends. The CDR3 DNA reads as TGTGCCAGCCACCGTGGGGCCAGCACAGATACGCAGTATTTT. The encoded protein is CASHRGASTDTQYF. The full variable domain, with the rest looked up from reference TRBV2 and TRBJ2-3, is EPEVTQTPSHQVTQMGQEVILRCVPISNHLYFYWYRQILGQKVEFLVSFYNNEISEKSEIFDDQFSVERPDGSNFTLKIRSTKLEDSAMYFCASHRGASTDTQYFGPGTRLTVL.

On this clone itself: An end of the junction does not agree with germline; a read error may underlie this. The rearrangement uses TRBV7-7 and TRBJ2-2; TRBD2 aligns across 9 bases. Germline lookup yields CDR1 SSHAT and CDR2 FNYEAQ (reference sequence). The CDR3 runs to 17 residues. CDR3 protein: CASSSASLAGRGGELFF. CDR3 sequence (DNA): TGTGCTAGCAGCTCAGCCTCCCTAGCGGGAAGGGGCGGGGAGCTGTTTTTT. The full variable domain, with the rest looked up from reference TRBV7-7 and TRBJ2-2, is GAGVSQSPRYKVTKRGQDVTLRCDPISSHATLYWYQQALGQGPEFLTYFNYEAQPDKSGLPSDRFSAERPEGSISTLTIQRTEQRDSAMYRCASSSASLAGRGGELFFGEGSRLTVL.

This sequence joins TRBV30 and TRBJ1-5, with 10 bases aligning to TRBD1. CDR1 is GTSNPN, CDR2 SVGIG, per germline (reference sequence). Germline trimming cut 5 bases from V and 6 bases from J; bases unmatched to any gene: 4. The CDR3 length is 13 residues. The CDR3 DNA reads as TGTGCCTGGGGGACAGGGGCCGGTCAGCCCCAGCATTTT. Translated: CAWGTGAGQPQHF.

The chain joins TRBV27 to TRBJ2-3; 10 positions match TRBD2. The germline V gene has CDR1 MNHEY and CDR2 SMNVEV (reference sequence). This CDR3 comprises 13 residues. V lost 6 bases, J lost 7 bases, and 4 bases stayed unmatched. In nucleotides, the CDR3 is TGTGCCAGCAGAGCGGGAGGGCCGAATACGCAGTATTTT. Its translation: CASRAGGPNTQYF.

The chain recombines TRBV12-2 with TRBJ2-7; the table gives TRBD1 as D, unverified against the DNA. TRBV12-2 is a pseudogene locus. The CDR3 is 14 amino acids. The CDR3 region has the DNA TGTGCAAGTCGCTTGGGACAGGGTGACTACGAGCAGTACTTC. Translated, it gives CASRLGQGDYEQYF.

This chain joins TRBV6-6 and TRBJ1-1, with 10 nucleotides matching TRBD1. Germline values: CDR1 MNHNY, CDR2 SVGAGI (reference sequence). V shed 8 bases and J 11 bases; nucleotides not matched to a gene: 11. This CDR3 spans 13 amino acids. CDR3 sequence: CASFVTGTGAAFF. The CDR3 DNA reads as TGTGCCAGCTTTGTCACCGGGACAGGGGCCGCTTTCTTT.

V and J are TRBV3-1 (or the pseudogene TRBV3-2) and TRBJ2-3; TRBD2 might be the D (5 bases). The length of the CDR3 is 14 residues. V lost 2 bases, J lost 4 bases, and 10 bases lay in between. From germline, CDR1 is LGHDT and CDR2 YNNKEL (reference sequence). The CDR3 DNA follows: TGTGCCAGCAGCCAACGCGGGTTCCCAGATACGCAGTATTTT. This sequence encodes CASSQRGFPDTQYF.